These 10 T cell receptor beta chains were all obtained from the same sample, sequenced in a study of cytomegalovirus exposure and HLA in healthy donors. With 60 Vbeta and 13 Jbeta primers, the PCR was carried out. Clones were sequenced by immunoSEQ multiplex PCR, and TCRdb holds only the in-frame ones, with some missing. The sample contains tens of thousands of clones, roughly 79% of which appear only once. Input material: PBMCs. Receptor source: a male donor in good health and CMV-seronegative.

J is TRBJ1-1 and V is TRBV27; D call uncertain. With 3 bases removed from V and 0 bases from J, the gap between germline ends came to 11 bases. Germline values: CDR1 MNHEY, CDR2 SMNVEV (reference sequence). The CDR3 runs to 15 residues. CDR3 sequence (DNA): TGTGCCAGCAGTTTCCTTGGCGGCATGAACACTGAAGCTTTCTTT. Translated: CASSFLGGMNTEAFF.

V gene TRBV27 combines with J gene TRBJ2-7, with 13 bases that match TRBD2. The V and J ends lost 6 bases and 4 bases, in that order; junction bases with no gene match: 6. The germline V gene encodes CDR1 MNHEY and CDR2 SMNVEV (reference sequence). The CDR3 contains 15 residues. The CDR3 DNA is TGTGCCAGCAGATGGACTAGCGGGAGTAGGTACGAGCAGTACTTC. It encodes CASRWTSGSRYEQYF.

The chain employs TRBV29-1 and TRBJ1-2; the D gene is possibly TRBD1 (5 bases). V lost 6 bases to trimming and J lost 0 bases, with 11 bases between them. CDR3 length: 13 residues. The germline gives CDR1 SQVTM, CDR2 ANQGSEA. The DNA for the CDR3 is TGCAGCGTGGGGGGGTTAGCTAACTATGGCTACACCTTC. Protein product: CSVGGLANYGYTF. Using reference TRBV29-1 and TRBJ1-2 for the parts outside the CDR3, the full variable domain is SAVISQKPSRDICQRGTSLTIQCQVDSQVTMMFWYRQQPGQSLTLIATANQGSEATYESGFVIDKFPISRPNLTFSTLTVSNMSPEDSSIYLCSVGGLANYGYTFGSGTRLTVV.

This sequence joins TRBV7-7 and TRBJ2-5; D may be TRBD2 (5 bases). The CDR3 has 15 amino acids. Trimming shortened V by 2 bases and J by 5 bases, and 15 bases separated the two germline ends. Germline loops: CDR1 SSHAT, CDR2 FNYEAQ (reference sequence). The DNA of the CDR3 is TGTGCCAGCAGCTTACGAGCGGCGGATAGGGAGACCCAGTACTTC. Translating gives CASSLRAADRETQYF. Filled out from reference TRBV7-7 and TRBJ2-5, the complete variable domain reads GAGVSQSPRYKVTKRGQDVTLRCDPISSHATLYWYQQALGQGPEFLTYFNYEAQPDKSGLPSDRFSAERPEGSISTLTIQRTEQRDSAMYRCASSLRAADRETQYFGPGTRLLVL.

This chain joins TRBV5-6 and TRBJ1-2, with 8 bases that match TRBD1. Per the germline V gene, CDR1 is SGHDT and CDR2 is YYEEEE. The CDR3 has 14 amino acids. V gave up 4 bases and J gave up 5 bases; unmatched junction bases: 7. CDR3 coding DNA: TGTGCCAGCAGCGCGACAGGGGATTCGTATGGCTACACCTTC. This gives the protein CASSATGDSYGYTF.

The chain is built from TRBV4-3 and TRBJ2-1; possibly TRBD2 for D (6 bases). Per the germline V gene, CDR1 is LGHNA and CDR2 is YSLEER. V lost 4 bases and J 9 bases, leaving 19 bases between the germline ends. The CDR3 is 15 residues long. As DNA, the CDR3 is TGCGCCAGCAGCCGGGAGGAAGCGGCCAGGAGTGAGCAGTTCTTC. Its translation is CASSREEAARSEQFF.

The CDR3 nucleotides are TGTGCCAGCAGTTACTGGGAGTACAATCAGCCCCAGCATTTT. Its translation is CASSYWEYNQPQHF. The rearrangement joins TRBV6-5 to TRBJ1-5; D gene ambiguous. The CDR3 spans 14 residues. V shed 1 base and J shed 3 bases, with 7 bases lying between them. Germline V gene data show CDR1 as MNHEY and CDR2 as SVGAGI.

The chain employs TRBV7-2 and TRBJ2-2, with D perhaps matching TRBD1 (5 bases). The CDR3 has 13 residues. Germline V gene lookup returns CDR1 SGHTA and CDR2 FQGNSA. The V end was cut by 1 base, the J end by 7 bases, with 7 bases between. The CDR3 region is CASSLGGVGELFF. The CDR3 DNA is TGTGCCAGCAGCTTAGGGGGCGTCGGGGAGCTGTTTTTT. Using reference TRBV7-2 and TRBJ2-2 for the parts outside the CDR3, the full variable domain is GAGVSQSPSNKVTEKGKDVELRCDPISGHTALYWYRQSLGQGLEFLIYFQGNSAPDKSGLPSDRFSAERTGGSVSTLTIQRTQQEDSAVYLCASSLGGVGELFFGEGSRLTVL.

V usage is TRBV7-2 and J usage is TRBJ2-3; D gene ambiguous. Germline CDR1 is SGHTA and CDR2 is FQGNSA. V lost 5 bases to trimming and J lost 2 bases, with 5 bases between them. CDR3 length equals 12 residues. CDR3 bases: TGTGCCAGCAGCGCGGTCACAGATACGCAGTATTTT. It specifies CASSAVTDTQYF. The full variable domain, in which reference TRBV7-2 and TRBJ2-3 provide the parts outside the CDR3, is GAGVSQSPSNKVTEKGKDVELRCDPISGHTALYWYRQSLGQGLEFLIYFQGNSAPDKSGLPSDRFSAERTGGSVSTLTIQRTQQEDSAVYLCASSAVTDTQYFGPGTRLTVL.

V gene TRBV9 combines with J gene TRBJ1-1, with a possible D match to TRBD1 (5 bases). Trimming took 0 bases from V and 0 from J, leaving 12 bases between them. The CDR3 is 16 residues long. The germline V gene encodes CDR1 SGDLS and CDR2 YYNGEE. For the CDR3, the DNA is TGTGCCAGCAGCGTAGCTACAGGAACCATGAACACTGAAGCTTTCTTT. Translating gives CASSVATGTMNTEAFF.